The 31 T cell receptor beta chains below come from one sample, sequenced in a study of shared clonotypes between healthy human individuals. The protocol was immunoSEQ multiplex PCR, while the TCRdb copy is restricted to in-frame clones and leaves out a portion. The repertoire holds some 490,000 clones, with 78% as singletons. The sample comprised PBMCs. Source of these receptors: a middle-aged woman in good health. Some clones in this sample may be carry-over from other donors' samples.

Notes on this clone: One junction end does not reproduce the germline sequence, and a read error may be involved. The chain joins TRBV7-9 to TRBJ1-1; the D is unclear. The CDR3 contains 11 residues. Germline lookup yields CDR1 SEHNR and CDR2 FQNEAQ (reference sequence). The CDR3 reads CASSLETGAFF. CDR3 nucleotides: TGTGCCAGCAGCTTAGAGACTGGAGCTTTCTTT.

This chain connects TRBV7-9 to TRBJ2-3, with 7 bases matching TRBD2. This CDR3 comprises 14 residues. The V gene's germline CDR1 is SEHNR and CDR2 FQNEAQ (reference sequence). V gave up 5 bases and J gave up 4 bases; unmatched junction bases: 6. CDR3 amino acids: CASSISGLADTQYF. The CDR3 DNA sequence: TGTGCCAGCAGCATTAGCGGGTTGGCAGATACGCAGTATTTT.

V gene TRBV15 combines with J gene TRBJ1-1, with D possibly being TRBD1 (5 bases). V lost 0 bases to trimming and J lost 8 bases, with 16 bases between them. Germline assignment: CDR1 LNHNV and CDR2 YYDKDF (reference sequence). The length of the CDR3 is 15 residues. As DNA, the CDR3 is TGTGCCACCAGCAGAGATCCTGGGGCAGGAAGAGAAGCTTTCTTT. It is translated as CATSRDPGAGREAFF.

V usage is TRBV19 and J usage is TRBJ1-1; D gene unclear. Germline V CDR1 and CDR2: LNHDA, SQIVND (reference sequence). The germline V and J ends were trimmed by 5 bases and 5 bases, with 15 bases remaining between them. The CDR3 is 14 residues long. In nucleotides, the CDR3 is TGTGCCAGTAGTGCAAGTCTAAGACCTACTGAAGCTTTCTTT. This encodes CASSASLRPTEAFF.

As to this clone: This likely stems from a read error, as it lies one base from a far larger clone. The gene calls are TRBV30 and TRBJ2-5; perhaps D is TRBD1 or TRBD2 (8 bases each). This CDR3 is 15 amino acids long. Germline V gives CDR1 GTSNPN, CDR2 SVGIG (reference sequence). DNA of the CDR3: TGTGTCTGGAGTCGAGGACAGGGACTAGTAGAGGAGCAGTACTTC. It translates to CVWSRGQGLVEEQYF. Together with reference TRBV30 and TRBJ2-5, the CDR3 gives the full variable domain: SQTIHQWPATLVQPVGSPLSLECTVEGTSNPNLYWYRQAAGRGLQLLFYSVGIGQISSEVPQNLSASRPQDRQFILSSKKLLLSDSGFYLCVWSRGQGLVEEQYFGPGTRLLVL.

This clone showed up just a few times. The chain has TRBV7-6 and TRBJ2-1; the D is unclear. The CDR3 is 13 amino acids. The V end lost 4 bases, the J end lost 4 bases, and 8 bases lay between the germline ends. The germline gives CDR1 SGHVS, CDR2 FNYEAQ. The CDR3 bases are TGTGCCAGCAGCTCTCTTCCGTACAATGAGCAGTTCTTC. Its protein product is CASSSLPYNEQFF.

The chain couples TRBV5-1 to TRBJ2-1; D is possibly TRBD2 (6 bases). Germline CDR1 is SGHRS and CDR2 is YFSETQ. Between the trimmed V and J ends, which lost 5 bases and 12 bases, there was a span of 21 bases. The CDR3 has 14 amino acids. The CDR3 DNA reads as TGCGCCAGCAGACCGGAAGGAGGGCCCCGCGGGCAGTTCTTC. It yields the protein CASRPEGGPRGQFF. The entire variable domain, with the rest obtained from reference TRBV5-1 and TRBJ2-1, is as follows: KAGVTQTPRYLIKTRGQQVTLSCSPISGHRSVSWYQQTPGQGLQFLFEYFSETQRNKGNFPGRFSGRQFSNSRSEMNVSTLELGDSALYLCASRPEGGPRGQFFGPGTRLTVL.

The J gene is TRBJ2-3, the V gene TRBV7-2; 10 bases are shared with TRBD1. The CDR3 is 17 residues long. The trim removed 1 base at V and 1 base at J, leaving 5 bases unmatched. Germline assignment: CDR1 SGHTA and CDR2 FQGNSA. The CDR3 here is CASSLGTGGVGTDTQYF. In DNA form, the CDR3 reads TGTGCCAGCAGCTTAGGGACAGGGGGAGTCGGCACAGATACGCAGTATTTT. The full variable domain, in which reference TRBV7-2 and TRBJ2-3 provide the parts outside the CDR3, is GAGVSQSPSNKVTEKGKDVELRCDPISGHTALYWYRQSLGQGLEFLIYFQGNSAPDKSGLPSDRFSAERTGGSVSTLTIQRTQQEDSAVYLCASSLGTGGVGTDTQYFGPGTRLTVL.

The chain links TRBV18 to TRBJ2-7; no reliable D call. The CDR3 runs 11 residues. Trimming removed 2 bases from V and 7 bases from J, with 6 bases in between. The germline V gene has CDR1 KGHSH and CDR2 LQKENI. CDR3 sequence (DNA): TGTGCCAGCTCACCAGGGTGGGAGCAGTACTTC. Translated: CASSPGWEQYF. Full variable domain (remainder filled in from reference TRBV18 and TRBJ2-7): NAGVMQNPRHLVRRRGQEARLRCSPMKGHSHVYWYRQLPEEGLKFMVYLQKENIIDESGMPKERFSAEFPKEGPSILRIQQVVRGDSAAYFCASSPGWEQYFGPGTRLTVT.

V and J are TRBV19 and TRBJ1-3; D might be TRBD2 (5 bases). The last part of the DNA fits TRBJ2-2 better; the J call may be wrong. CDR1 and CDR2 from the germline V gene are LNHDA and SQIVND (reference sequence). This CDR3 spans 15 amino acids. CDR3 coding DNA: TGTGCCAGTAGTACCCGACTGGGAGACACCGGGGAGCTGTTTTTT. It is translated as CASSTRLGDTGELFF.

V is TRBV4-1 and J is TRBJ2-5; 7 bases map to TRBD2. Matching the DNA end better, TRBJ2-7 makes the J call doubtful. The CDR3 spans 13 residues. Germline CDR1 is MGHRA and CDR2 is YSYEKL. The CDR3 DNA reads TGCGCCAGCAGCCCCGGGACTACTTTCGAGCAGTACTTC. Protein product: CASSPGTTFEQYF.

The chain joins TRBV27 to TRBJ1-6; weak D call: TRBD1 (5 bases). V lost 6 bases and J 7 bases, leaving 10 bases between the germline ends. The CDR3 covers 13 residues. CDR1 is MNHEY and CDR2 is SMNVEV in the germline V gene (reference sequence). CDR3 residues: CASSSNRNSPLHF. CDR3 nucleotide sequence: TGTGCCAGCAGCTCCAACAGGAATTCACCCCTCCACTTT.

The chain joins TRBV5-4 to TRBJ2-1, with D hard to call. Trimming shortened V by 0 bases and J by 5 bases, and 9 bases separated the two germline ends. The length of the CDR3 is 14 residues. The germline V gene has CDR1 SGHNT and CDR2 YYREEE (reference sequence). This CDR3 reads CASSLGTGDNEQFF. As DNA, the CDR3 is TGTGCCAGCAGCTTGGGGACCGGAGACAATGAGCAGTTCTTC. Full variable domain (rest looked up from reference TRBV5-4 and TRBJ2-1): ETGVTQSPTHLIKTRGQQVTLRCSSQSGHNTVSWYQQALGQGPQFIFQYYREEENGRGNFPPRFSGLQFPNYSSELNVNALELDDSALYLCASSLGTGDNEQFFGPGTRLTVL.

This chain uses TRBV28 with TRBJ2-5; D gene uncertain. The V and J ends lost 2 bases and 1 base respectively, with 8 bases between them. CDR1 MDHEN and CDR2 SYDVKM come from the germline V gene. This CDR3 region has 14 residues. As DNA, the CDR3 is TGTGCCAGCAGTTTAGCGGCAGTCCAAGAGACCCAGTACTTC. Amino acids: CASSLAAVQETQYF. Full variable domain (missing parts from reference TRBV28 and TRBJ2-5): DVKVTQSSRYLVKRTGEKVFLECVQDMDHENMFWYRQDPGLGLRLIYFSYDVKMKEKGDIPEGYSVSREKKERFSLILESASTNQTSMYLCASSLAAVQETQYFGPGTRLLVL.

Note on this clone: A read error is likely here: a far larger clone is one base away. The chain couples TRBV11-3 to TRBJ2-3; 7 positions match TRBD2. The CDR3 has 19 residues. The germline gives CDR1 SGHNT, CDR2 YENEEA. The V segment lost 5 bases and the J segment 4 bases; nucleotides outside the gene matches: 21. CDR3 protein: CASSDRRGGLVGVADTQYF. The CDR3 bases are TGTGCCAGCAGCGACAGAAGGGGAGGACTAGTGGGAGTGGCAGATACGCAGTATTTT.

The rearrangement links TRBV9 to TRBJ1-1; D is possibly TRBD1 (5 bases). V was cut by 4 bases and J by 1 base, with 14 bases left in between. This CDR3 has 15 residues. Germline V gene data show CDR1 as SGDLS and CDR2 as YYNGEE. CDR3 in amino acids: CASSPQVGGNTEAFF. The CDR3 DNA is TGTGCCAGCAGCCCACAGGTTGGGGGGAACACTGAAGCTTTCTTT.

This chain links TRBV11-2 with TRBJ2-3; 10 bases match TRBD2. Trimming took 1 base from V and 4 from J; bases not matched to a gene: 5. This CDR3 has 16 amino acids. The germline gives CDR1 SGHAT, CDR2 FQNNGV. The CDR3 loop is CASSLVASGSPDTQYF. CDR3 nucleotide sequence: TGTGCCAGCAGCTTAGTCGCTAGCGGGAGCCCAGATACGCAGTATTTT.

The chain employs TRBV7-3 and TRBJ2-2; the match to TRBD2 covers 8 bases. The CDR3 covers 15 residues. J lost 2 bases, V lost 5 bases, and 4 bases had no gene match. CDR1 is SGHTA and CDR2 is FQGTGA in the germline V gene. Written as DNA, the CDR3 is TGTGCCAGCAGCCGTATAGCGGGAAACACCGGGGAGCTGTTTTTT. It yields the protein CASSRIAGNTGELFF.

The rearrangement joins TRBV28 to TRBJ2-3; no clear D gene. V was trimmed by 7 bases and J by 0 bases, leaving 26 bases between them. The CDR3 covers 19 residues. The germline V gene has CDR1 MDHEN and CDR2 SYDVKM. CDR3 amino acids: CASTQNTFTVLSSTDTQYF. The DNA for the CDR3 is TGTGCCAGCACCCAAAATACCTTCACCGTACTTAGCAGCACAGATACGCAGTATTTT.

The CDR3 nucleotides are TGTGCCAGCAGCTCCTCCGGGGGGAGATTCTACAATGAGCAGTTCTTC. Its translation is CASSSSGGRFYNEQFF. The rearrangement uses TRBV5-6 and TRBJ2-1; 7 bases align to TRBD2. Germline lookup yields CDR1 SGHDT and CDR2 YYEEEE. This CDR3 comprises 16 residues. V trimming: 3 bases; J trimming: 3 bases; junction bases outside the gene matches: 9.

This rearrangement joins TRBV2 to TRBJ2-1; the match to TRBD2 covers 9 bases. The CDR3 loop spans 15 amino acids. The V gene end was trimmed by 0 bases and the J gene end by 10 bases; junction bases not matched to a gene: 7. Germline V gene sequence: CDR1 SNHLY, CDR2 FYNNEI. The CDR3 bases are TGTGCCAGCAGTGAAGCTAGCGGGAGTGCATCAGAGCAGTTCTTC. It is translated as CASSEASGSASEQFF. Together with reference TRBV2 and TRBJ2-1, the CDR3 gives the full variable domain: EPEVTQTPSHQVTQMGQEVILRCVPISNHLYFYWYRQILGQKVEFLVSFYNNEISEKSEIFDDQFSVERPDGSNFTLKIRSTKLEDSAMYFCASSEASGSASEQFFGPGTRLTVL.

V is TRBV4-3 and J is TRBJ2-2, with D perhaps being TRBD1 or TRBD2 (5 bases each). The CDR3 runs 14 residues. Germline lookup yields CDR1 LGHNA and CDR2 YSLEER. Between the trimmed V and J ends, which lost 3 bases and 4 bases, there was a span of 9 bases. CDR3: CASSQTGRTGELFF. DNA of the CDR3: TGCGCCAGCAGCCAGACGGGACGCACCGGGGAGCTGTTTTTT.

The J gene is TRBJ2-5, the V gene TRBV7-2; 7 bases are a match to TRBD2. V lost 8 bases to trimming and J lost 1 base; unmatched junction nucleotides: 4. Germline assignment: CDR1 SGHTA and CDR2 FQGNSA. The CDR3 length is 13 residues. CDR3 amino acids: CASSKRGQETQYF. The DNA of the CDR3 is TGTGCCAGCTCAAAGCGGGGCCAAGAGACCCAGTACTTC.

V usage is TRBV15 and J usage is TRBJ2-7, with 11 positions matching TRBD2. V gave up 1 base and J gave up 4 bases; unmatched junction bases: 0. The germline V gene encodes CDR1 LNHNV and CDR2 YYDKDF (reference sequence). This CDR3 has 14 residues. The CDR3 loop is CATSRGTSGYEQYF. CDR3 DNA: TGTGCCACCAGCAGAGGGACTAGCGGGTACGAGCAGTACTTC.

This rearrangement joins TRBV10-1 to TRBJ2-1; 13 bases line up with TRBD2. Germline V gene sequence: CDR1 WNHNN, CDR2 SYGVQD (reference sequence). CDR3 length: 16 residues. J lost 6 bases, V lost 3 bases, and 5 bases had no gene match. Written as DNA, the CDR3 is TGCGCCAGCAGTGACTCGGGACTAGCGGGACTCAATGAGCAGTTCTTC. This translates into CASSDSGLAGLNEQFF.

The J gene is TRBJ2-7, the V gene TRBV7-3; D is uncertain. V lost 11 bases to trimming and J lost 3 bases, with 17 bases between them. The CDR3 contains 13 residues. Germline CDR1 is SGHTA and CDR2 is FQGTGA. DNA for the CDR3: TGTGCCGGCGCCCCCCGGCAGAGCTACGAGCAGTACTTC. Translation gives CAGAPRQSYEQYF.

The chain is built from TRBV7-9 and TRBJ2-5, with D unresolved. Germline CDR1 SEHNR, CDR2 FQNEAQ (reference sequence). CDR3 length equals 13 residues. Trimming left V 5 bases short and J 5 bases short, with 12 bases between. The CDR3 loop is CASSTRWSETQYF. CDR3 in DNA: TGTGCCAGCAGCACCCGCTGGTCTGAGACCCAGTACTTC.

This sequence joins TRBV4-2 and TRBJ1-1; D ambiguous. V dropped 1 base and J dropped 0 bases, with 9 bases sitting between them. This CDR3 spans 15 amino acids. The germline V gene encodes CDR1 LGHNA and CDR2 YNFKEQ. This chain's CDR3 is CASSQGAGVNTEAFF. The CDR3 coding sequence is TGTGCCAGCAGCCAAGGGGCCGGGGTGAACACTGAAGCTTTCTTT.

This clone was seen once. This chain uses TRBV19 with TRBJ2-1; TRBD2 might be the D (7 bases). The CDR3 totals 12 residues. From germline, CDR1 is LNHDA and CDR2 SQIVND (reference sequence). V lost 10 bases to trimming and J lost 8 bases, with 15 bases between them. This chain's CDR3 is CATAGGAHEQFF. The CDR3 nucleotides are TGTGCCACCGCTGGGGGGGCCCATGAGCAGTTCTTC.

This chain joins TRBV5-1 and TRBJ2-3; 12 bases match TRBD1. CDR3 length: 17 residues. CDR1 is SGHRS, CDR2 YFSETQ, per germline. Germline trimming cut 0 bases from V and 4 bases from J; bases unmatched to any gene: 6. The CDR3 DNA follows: TGCGCCAGCAGCTTGGCAGGGACAGGGGGCTTCGCAGATACGCAGTATTTT. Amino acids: CASSLAGTGGFADTQYF.

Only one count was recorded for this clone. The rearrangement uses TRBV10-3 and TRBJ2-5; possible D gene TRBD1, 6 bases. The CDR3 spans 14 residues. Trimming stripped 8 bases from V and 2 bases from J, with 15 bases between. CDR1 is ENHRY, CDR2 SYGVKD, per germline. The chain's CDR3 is CAIGQGLLQETQYF. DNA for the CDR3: TGTGCCATCGGGCAGGGGCTTTTACAAGAGACCCAGTACTTC.